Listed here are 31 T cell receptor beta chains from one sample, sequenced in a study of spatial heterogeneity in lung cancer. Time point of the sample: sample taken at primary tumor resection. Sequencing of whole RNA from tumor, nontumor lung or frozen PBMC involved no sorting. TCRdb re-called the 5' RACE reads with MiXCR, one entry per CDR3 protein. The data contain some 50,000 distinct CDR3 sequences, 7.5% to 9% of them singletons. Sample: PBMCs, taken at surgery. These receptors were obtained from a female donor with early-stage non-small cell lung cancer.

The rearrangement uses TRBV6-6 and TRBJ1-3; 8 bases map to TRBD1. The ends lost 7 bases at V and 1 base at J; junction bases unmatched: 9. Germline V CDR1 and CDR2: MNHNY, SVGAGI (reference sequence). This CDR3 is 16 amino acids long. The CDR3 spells CASNLRTGNSGNTIYF. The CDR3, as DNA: TGTGCCAGCAACCTTAGGACAGGGAATTCTGGAAACACCATATATTTT.

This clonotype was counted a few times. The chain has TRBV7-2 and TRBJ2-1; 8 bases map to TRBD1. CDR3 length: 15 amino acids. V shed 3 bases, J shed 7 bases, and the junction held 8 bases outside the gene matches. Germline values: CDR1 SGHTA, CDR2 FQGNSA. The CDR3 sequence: CASSFDRGVQNEQFF. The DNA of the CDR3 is TGTGCCAGCAGCTTTGACAGGGGTGTTCAGAATGAGCAGTTCTTC.

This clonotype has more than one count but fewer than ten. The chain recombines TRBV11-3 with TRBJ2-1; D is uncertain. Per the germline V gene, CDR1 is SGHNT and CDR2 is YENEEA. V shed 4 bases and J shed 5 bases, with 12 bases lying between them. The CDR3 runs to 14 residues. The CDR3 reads CASSSSWTNNEQFF. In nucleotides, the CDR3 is TGTGCCAGCAGCTCCTCGTGGACGAACAATGAGCAGTTCTTC.

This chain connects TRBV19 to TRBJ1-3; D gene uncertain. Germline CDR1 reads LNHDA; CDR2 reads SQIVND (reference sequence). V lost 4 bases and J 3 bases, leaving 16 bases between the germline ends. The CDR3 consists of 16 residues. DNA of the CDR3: TGTGCCAGTAGTAGTCTACAGTCTGGAGGTGGAAACACCATATATTTT. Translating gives CASSSLQSGGGNTIYF.

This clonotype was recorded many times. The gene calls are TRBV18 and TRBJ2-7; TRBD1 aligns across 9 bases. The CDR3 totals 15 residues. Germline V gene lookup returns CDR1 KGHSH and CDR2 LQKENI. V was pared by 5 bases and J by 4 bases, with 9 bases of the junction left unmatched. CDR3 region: CASSTTGGAFYEQYF. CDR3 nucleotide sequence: TGTGCCAGCTCAACCACAGGGGGCGCATTTTACGAGCAGTACTTC.

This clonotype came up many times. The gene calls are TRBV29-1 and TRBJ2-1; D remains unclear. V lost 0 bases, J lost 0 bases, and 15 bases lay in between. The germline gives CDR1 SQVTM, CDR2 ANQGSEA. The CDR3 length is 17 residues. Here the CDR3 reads CSVEDPLGGSSYNEQFF. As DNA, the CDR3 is TGCAGCGTTGAAGATCCCCTTGGCGGAAGCTCCTACAATGAGCAGTTCTTC.

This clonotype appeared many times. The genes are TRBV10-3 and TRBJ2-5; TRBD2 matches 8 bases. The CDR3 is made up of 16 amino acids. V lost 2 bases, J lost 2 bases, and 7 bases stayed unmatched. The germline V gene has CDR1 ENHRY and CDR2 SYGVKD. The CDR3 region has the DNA TGTGCCATCAGTGAGGCAGGAGCGGGGGAACAAGAGACCCAGTACTTC. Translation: CAISEAGAGEQETQYF.

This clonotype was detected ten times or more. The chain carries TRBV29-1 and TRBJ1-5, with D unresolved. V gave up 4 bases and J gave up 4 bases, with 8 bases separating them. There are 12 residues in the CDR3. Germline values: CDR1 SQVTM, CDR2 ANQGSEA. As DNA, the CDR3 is TGCAGCGTTGGGGAGCAAAATCAGCCCCAGCATTTT. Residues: CSVGEQNQPQHF. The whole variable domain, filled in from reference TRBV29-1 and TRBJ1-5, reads SAVISQKPSRDICQRGTSLTIQCQVDSQVTMMFWYRQQPGQSLTLIATANQGSEATYESGFVIDKFPISRPNLTFSTLTVSNMSPEDSSIYLCSVGEQNQPQHFGDGTRLSIL.

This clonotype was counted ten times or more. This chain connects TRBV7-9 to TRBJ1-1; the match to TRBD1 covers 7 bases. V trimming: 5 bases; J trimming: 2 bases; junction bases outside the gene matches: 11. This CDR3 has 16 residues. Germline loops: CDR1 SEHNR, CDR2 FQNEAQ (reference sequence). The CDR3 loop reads CASSPTGDNPNTEAFF. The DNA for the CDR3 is TGTGCCAGCAGCCCAACAGGGGACAACCCAAACACTGAAGCTTTCTTT.

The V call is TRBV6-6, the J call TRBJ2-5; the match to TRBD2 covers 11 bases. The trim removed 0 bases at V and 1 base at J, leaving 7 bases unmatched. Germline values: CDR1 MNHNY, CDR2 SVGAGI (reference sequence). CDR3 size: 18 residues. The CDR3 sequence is CASSYSLAGGSSQETQYF. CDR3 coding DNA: TGTGCCAGCAGTTACTCCTTAGCGGGGGGGTCGTCCCAAGAGACCCAGTACTTC.

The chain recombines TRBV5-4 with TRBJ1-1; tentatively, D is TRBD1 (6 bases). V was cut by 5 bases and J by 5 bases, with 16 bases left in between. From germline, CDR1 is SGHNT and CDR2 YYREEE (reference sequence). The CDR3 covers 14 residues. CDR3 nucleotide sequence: TGTGCCAGCAGTACAGGGTTCCCGGCGACTGAAGCTTTCTTT. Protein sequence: CASSTGFPATEAFF.

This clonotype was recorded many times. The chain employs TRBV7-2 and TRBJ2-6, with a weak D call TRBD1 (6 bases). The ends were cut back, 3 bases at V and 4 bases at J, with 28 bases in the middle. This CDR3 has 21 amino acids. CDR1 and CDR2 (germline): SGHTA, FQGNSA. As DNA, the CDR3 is TGTGCCAGCAGCTTTCGGAACAGGGCCTTTTCCACCTCTCTGGGGGCCAACGTCCTGACTTTC. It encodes CASSFRNRAFSTSLGANVLTF.

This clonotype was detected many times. CDR3 in amino acids: CASSRGTSGGASKDTQYF. As DNA, the CDR3 is TGTGCCAGCAGCCGAGGGACTAGCGGGGGGGCCTCGAAAGATACGCAGTATTTT. This rearrangement joins TRBV6-2 or TRBV6-3 to TRBJ2-3; 16 nucleotides agree with TRBD2. J was trimmed by 5 bases and V by 6 bases; bases with no gene match: 11. This CDR3 region has 18 residues. Per the germline V gene, CDR1 is MNHEY and CDR2 is SVGEGT.

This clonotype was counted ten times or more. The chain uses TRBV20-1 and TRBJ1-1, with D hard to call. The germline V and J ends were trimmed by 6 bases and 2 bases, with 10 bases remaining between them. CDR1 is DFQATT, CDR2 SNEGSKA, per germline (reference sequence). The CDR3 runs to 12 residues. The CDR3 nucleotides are TGCAGTGCCCAAGGACCCAACACTGAAGCTTTCTTT. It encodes CSAQGPNTEAFF.

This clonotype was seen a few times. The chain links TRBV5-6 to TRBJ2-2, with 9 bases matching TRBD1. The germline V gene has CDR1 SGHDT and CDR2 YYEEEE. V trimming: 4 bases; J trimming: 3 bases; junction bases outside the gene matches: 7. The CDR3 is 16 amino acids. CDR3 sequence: CASSQDRGRHTGELFF. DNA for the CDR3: TGTGCCAGCAGCCAAGACAGGGGGAGGCACACCGGGGAGCTGTTTTTT.

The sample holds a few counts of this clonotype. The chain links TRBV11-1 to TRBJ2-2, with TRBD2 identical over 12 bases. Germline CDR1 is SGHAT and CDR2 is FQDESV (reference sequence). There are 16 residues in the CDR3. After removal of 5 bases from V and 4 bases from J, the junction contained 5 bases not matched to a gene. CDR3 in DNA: TGTGCCAGCAGCCTTGGACTAGCGGGGAGCACCGGGGAGCTGTTTTTT. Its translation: CASSLGLAGSTGELFF.

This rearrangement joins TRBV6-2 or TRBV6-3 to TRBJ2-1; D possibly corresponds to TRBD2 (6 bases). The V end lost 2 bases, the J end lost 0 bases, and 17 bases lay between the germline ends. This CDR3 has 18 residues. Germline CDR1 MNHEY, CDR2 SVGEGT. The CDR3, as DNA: TGTGCCAGCAGTTACGGGGACTTATCTCTCAGCTCCTACAATGAGCAGTTCTTC. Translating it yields CASSYGDLSLSSYNEQFF.

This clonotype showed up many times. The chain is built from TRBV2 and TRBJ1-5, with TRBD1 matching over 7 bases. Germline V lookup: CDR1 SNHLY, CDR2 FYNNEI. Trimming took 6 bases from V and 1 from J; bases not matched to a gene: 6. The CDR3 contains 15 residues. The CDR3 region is CASSWDSSSNQPQHF. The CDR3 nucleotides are TGTGCCAGCAGCTGGGACAGCTCAAGCAATCAGCCCCAGCATTTT.

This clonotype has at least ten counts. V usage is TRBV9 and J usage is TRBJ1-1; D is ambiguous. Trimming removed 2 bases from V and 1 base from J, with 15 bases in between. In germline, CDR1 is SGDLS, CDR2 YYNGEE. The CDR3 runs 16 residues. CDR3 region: CASSVHGEIPNTEAFF. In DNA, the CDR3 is TGTGCCAGCAGCGTGCACGGTGAGATACCGAACACTGAAGCTTTCTTT.

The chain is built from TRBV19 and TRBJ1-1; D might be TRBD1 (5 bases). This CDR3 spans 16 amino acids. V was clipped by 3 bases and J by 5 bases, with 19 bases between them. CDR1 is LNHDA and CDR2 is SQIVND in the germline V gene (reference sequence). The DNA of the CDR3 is TGTGCCAGTAGTATTTGGGCAAGGGGCCTCGGGACTGAAGCTTTCTTT. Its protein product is CASSIWARGLGTEAFF.

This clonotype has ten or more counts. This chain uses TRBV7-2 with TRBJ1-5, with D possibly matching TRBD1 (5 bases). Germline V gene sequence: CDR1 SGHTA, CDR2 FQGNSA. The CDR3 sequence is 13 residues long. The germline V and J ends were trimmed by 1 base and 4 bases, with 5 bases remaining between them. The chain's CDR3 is CASSLGQNQPQHF. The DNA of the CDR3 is TGTGCCAGCAGCTTAGGACAGAATCAGCCCCAGCATTTT.

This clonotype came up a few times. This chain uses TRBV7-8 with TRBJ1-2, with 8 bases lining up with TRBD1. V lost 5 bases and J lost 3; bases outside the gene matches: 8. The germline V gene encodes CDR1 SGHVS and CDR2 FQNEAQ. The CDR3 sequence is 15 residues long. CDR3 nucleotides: TGTGCCAGCAGCATATATGGACAGGGCGACTATGGCTACACCTTC. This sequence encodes CASSIYGQGDYGYTF.

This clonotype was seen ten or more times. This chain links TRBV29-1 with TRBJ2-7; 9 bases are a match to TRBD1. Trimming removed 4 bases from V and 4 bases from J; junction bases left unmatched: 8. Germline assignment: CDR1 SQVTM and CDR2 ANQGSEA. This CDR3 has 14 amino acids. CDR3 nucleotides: TGCAGCGTTGGAGGGGGGACAGGGAGGTACGAGCAGTACTTC. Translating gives CSVGGGTGRYEQYF.

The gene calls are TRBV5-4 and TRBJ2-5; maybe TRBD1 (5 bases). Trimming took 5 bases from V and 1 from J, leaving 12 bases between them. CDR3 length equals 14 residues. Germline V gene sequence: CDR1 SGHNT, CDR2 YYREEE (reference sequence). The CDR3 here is CASRGDRVQETQYF. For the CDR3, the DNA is TGTGCCAGCAGAGGGGATAGAGTCCAAGAGACCCAGTACTTC.

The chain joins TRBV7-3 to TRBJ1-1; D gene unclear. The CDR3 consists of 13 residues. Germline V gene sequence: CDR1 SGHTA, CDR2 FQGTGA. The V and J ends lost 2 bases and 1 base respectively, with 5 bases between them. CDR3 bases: TGTGCCAGCAGCTTATACGCGAACACTGAAGCTTTCTTT. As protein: CASSLYANTEAFF.

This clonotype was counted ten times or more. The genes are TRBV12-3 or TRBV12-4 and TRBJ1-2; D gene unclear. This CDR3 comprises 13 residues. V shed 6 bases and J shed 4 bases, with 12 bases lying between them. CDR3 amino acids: CASSLTLGYGYTF. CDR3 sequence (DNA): TGTGCCAGCAGCCTTACTCTTGGCTATGGCTACACCTTC.

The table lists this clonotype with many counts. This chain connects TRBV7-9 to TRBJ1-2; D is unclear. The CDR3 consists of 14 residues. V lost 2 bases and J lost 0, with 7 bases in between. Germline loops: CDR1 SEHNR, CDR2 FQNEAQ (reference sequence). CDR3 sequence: CASSLIVTNYGYTF. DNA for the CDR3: TGTGCCAGCAGCTTAATAGTTACTAACTATGGCTACACCTTC.

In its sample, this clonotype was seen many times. The CDR3 protein is CASSPPTRETQYF. In nucleotides, the CDR3 is TGTGCCAGCTCACCACCGACGAGAGAGACCCAGTACTTC. This sequence joins TRBV18 and TRBJ2-5; D unresolved. The length of the CDR3 is 13 residues. Germline V gives CDR1 KGHSH, CDR2 LQKENI. V lost 0 bases and J 4 bases, leaving 6 bases between the germline ends. The entire variable domain, with the rest obtained from reference TRBV18 and TRBJ2-5, is as follows: NAGVMQNPRHLVRRRGQEARLRCSPMKGHSHVYWYRQLPEEGLKFMVYLQKENIIDESGMPKERFSAEFPKEGPSILRIQQVVRGDSAAYFCASSPPTRETQYFGPGTRLLVL.

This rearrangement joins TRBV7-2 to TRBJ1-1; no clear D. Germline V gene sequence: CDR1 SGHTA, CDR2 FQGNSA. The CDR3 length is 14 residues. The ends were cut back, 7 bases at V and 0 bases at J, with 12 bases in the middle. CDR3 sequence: CASKTRLLNTEAFF. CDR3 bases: TGTGCCAGCAAAACCCGGCTACTGAACACTGAAGCTTTCTTT.

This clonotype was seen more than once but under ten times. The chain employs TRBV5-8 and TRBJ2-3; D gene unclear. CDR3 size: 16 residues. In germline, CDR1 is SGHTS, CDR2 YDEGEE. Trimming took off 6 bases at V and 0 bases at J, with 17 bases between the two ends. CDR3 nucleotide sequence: TGTGCCAGCACGTTGGCGCGGATCTCTAGCACAGATACGCAGTATTTT. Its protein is CASTLARISSTDTQYF. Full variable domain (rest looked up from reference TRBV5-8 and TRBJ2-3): EAGVTQSPTHLIKTRGQQATLRCSPISGHTSVYWYQQALGLGLQFLLWYDEGEERNRGNFPPRFSGRQFPNYSSELNVNALELEDSALYLCASTLARISSTDTQYFGPGTRLTVL.

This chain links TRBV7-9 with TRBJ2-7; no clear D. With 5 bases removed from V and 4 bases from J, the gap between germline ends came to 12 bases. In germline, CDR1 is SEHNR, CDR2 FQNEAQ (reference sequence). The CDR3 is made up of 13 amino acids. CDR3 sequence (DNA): TGTGCCAGCAGCCGCAAGGACGGGTACGAGCAGTACTTC. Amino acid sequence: CASSRKDGYEQYF.